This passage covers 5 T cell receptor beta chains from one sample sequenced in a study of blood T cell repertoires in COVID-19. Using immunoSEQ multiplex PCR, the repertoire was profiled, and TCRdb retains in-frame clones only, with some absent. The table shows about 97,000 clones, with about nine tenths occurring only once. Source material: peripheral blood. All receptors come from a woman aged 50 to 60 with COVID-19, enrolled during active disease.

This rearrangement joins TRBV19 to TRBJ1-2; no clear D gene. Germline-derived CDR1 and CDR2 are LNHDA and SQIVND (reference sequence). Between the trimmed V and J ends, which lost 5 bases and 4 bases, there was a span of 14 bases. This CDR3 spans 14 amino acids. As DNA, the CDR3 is TGTGCCAGTAGTTACGGCGGCGGAATCTATGGCTACACCTTC. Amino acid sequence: CASSYGGGIYGYTF. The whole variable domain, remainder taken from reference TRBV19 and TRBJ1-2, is DGGITQSPKYLFRKEGQNVTLSCEQNLNHDAMYWYRQDPGQGLRLIYYSQIVNDFQKGDIAEGYSVSREKKESFPLTVTSAQKNPTAFYLCASSYGGGIYGYTFGSGTRLTVV.

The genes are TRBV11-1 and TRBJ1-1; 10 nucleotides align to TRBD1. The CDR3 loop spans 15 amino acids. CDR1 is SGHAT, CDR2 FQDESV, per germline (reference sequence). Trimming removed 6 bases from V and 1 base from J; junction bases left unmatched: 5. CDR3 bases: TGTGCCAGCAGAAGGGACAGGGGCCCGAACACTGAAGCTTTCTTT. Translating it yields CASRRDRGPNTEAFF.

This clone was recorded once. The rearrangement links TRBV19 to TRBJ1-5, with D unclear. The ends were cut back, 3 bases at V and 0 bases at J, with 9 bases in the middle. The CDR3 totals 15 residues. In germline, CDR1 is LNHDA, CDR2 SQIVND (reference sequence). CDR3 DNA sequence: TGTGCCAGTAGTATTGTGGTCGGTAGCAATCAGCCCCAGCATTTT. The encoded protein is CASSIVVGSNQPQHF.

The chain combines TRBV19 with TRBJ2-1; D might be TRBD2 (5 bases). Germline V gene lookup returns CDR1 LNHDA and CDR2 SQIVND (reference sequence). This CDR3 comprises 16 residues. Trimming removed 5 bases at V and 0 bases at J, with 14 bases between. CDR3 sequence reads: CASSPGGGHSYNEQFF. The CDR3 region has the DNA TGTGCCAGTAGTCCAGGCGGAGGTCACTCCTACAATGAGCAGTTCTTC.

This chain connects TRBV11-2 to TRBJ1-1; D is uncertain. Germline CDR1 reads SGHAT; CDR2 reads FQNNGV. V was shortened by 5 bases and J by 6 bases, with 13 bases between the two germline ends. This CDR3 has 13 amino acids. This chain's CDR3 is CASSTSAKAEAFF. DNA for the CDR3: TGTGCCAGCAGCACCAGCGCCAAAGCTGAAGCTTTCTTT.